This T cell receptor (beta chain) was recovered during a study of blood T cells in healthy people across ages. Study-level points and caveats: Naive T cell percentage showed a strong correlation with the diversity of TCR beta. Donors of long life had a larger count of naive CD4+ cells and greater diversity than aged donors.

This clonotype was seen a handful of times. Its antigen is undetermined. PCR was performed a second time for roughly 7 to 12 cycles using a sample-barcoded 5' primer and a J-beta primer mix. TCRdb processed the 5' RACE reads anew with MiXCR; each CDR3 protein has one entry. Of roughly 550,000 distinct CDR3 sequences in the sample, nearly 25% are singletons; the top ten hold just over 8.5%. CDR3 length equals 17 residues. V lost 0 bases to trimming and J lost 0 bases, with 14 bases between them. Looked up from germline, CDR1 is MGHRA and CDR2 is YSYEKL. The sample was also reused in another study, on T cells of mothers and their children. Per that paper: Samples came from a few healthy Caucasian mothers and their six children. Mother-child pairs who were related displayed a slightly higher overlap than unrelated pairs, a difference that was non-significant.

This TCR was sampled from a boy between 5 and 17 years old in good health. Source material: blood. The V call is TRBV4-1, the J call TRBJ1-2; D may be TRBD1 (5 bases). The CDR3 sequence: CASSQEGRQLSNYGYTF. The CDR3 DNA reads TGCGCCAGCAGCCAAGAAGGTCGACAGCTCTCTAACTATGGCTACACCTTC.